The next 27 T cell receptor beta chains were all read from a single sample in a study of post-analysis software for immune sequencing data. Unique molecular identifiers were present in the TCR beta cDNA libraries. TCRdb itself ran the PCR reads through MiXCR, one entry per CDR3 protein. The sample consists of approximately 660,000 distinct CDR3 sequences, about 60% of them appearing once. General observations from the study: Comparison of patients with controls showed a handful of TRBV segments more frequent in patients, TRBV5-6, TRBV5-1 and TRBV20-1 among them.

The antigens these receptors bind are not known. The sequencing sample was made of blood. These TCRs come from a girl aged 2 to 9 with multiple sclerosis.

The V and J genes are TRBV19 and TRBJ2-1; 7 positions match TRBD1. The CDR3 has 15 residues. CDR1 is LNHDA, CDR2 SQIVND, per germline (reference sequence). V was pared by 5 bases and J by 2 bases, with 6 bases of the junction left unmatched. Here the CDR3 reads CASSAAGTAYNEQFF. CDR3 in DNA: TGTGCCAGTAGTGCCGCCGGGACAGCCTACAATGAGCAGTTCTTC.

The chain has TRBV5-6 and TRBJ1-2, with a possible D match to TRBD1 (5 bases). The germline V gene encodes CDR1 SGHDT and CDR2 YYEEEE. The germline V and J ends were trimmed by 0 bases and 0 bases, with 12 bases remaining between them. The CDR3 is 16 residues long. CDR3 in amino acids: CASSLGGEGANYGYTF. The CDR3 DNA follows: TGTGCCAGCAGCTTGGGGGGGGAAGGAGCTAACTATGGCTACACCTTC.

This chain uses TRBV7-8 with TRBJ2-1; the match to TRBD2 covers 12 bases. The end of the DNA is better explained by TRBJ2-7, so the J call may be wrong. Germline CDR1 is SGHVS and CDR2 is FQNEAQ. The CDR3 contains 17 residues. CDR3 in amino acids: CASSATLAGGPVHEQYF. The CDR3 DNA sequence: TGTGCCAGCAGCGCTACCCTAGCGGGAGGGCCCGTCCACGAGCAGTACTTC.

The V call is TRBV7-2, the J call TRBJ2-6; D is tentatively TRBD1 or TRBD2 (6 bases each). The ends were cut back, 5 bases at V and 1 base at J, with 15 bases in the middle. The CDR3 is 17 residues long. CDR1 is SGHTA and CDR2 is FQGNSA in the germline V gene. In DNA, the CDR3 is TGTGCCAGCAGCCTCCGGGGGCCCGGATCTGGGGCCAACGTCCTGACTTTC. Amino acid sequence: CASSLRGPGSGANVLTF.

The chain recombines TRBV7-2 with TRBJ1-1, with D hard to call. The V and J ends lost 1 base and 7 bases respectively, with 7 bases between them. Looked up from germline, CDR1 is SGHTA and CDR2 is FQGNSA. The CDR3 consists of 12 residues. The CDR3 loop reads CASSLVGGEAFF. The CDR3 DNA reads TGTGCCAGCAGCTTAGTAGGTGGTGAAGCTTTCTTT.

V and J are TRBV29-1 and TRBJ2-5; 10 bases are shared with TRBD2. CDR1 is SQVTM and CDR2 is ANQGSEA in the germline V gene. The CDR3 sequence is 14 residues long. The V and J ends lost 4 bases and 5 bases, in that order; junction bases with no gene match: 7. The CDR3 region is CSVATSGDWETQYF. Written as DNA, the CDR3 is TGCAGCGTTGCTACTAGCGGGGACTGGGAGACCCAGTACTTC.

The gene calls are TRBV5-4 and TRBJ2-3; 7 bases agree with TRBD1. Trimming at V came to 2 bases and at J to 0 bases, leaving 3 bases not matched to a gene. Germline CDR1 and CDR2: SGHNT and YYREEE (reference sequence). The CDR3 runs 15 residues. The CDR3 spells CASSFGDRSTDTQYF. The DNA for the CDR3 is TGTGCCAGCAGCTTCGGGGACAGAAGCACAGATACGCAGTATTTT.

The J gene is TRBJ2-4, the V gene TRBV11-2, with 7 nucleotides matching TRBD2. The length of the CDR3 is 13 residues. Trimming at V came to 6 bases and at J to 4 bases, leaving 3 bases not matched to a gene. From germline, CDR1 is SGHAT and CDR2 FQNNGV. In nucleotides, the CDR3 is TGTGCCAGCAGAAGGGACTATAAAAACATTCAGTACTTC. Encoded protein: CASRRDYKNIQYF.

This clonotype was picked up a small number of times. In nucleotides, the CDR3 is TGTGCCAGCACTCCGGGTAGCGGGAGCGGTGAGCAGTACTTC. Translation: CASTPGSGSGEQYF. This chain joins TRBV6-6 and TRBJ2-7; 9 bases match TRBD2. The V gene end was trimmed by 7 bases and the J gene end by 7 bases; junction bases not matched to a gene: 11. Germline V gives CDR1 MNHNY, CDR2 SVGAGI (reference sequence). The CDR3 loop spans 14 amino acids.

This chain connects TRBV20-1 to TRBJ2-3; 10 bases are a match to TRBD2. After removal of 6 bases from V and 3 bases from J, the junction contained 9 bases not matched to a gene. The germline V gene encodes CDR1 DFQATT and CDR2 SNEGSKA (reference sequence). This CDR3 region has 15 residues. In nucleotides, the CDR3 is TGCAGTGCCGGATCACTAGCGGGGTTGACAGATACGCAGTATTTT. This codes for CSAGSLAGLTDTQYF.

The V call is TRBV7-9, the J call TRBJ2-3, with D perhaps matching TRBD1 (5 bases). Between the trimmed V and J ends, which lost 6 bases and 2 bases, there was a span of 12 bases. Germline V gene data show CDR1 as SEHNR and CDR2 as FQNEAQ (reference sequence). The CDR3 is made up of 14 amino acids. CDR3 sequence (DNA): TGTGCCAGCAGATCGACAGCATCCACAGATACGCAGTATTTT. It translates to CASRSTASTDTQYF.

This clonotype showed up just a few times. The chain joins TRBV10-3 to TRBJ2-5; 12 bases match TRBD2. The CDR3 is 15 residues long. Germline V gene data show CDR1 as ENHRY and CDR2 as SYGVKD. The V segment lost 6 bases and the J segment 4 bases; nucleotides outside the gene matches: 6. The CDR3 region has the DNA TGTGCCATCAGGCGGACTAGCGGGATATCAGAGACCCAGTACTTC. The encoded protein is CAIRRTSGISETQYF.

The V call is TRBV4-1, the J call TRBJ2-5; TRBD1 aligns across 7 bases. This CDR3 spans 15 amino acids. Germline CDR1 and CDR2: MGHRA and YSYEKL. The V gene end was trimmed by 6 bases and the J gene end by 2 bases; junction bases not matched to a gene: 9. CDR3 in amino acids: CASSHTGTDQETQYF. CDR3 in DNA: TGCGCCAGCAGTCATACCGGGACAGATCAAGAGACCCAGTACTTC.

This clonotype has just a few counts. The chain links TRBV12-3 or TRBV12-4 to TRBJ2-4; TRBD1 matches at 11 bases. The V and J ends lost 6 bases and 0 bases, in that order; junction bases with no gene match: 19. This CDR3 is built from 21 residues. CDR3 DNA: TGTGCCAGCAGATCAAGGGGGACAGGGGGATTCTTTAATCTAGCCAAAAACATTCAGTACTTC. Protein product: CASRSRGTGGFFNLAKNIQYF.

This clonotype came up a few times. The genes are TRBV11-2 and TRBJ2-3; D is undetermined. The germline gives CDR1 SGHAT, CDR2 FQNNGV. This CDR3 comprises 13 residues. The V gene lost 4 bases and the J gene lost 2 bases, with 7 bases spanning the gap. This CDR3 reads CASSSHTTDTQYF. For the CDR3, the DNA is TGTGCCAGCAGCTCACACACCACAGATACGCAGTATTTT.

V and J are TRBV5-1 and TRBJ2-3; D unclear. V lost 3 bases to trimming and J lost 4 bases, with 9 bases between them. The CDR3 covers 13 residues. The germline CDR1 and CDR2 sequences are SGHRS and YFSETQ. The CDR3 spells CASSSEPPDTQYF. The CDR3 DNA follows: TGCGCCAGCAGCTCGGAGCCCCCAGATACGCAGTATTTT.

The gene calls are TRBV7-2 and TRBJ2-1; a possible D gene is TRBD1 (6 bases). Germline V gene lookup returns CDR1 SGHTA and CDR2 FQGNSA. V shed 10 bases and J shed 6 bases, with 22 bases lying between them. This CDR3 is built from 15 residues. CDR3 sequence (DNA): TGTGCCACCGCCCCGGGACACACGGTGGGCAATGAGCAGTTCTTC. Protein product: CATAPGHTVGNEQFF.

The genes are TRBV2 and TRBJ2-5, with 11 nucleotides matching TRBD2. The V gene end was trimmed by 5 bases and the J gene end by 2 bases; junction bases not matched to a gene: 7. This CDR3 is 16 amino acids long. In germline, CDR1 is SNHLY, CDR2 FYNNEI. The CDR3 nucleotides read TGTGCCAGCAGTCTACCGGGACTAGCGGAACAAGAGACCCAGTACTTC. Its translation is CASSLPGLAEQETQYF.

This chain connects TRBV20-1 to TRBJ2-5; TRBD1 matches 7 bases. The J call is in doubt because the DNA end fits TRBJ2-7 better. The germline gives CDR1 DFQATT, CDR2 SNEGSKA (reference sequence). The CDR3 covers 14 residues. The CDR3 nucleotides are TGCAGTGTCATCTCCGGGGACAGTCTCTACGAGCAGTACTTC. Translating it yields CSVISGDSLYEQYF.

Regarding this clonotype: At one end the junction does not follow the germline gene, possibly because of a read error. The CDR3 protein is CASSLNSPGGTDTQYF. The CDR3 region has the DNA TGTGCTAGCAGCTTAAATTCCCCAGGGGGCACAGATACGCAGTATTTT. The chain is built from TRBV7-7 and TRBJ2-3; possible D gene TRBD1, 6 bases. This CDR3 is 16 amino acids long. Germline V gene data show CDR1 as SSHAT and CDR2 as FNYEAQ (reference sequence).

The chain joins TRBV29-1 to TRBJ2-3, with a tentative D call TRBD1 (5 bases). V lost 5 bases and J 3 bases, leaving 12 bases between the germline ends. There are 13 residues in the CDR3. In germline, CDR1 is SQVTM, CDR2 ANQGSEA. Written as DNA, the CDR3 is TGCAGCGTTAGAGGCCAGGGAACAGATACGCAGTATTTT. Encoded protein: CSVRGQGTDTQYF.

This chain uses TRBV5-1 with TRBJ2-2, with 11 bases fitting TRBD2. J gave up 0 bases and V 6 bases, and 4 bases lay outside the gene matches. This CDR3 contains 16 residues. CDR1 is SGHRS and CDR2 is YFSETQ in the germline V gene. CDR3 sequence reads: CASTVTSGTNTGELFF. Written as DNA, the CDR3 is TGCGCCAGCACCGTGACTAGCGGGACGAACACCGGGGAGCTGTTTTTT.

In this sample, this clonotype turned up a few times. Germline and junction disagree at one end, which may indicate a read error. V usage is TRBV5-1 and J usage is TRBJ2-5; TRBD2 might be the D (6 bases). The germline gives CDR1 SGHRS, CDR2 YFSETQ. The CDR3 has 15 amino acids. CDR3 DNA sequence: TGCGCCAGCAGCTTAGGTCCGGGGGAGCAGGAGACTCAGTACTTC. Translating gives CASSLGPGEQETQYF.

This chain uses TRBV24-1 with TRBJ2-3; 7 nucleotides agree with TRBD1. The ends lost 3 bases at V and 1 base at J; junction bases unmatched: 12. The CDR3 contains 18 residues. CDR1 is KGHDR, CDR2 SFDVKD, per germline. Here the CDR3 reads CATSDPSPGGVGTDTQYF. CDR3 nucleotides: TGTGCCACCAGTGATCCATCTCCAGGGGGTGTAGGCACAGATACGCAGTATTTT.

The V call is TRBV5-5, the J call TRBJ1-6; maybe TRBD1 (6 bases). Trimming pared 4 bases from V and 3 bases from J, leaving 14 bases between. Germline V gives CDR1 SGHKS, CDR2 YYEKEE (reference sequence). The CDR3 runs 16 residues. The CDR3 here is CASSRPDSNYNSPLHF. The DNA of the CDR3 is TGTGCCAGCAGCCGCCCGGACAGCAACTATAATTCACCCCTCCACTTT.

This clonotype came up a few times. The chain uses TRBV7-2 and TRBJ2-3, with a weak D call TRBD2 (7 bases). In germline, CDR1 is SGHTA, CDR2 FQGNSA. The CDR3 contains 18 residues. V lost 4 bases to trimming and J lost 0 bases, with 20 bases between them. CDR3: CASSSEGGGGPSTDTQYF. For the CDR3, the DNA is TGTGCCAGCAGCTCAGAGGGAGGGGGGGGCCCTAGCACAGATACGCAGTATTTT. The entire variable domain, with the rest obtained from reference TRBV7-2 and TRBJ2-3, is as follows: GAGVSQSPSNKVTEKGKDVELRCDPISGHTALYWYRQSLGQGLEFLIYFQGNSAPDKSGLPSDRFSAERTGGSVSTLTIQRTQQEDSAVYLCASSSEGGGGPSTDTQYFGPGTRLTVL.

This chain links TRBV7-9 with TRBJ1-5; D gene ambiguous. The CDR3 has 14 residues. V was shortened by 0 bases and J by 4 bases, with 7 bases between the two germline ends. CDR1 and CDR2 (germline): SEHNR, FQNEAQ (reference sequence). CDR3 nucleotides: TGTGCCAGCAGCTTAGCATGGGTTAATCAGCCCCAGCATTTT. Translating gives CASSLAWVNQPQHF.